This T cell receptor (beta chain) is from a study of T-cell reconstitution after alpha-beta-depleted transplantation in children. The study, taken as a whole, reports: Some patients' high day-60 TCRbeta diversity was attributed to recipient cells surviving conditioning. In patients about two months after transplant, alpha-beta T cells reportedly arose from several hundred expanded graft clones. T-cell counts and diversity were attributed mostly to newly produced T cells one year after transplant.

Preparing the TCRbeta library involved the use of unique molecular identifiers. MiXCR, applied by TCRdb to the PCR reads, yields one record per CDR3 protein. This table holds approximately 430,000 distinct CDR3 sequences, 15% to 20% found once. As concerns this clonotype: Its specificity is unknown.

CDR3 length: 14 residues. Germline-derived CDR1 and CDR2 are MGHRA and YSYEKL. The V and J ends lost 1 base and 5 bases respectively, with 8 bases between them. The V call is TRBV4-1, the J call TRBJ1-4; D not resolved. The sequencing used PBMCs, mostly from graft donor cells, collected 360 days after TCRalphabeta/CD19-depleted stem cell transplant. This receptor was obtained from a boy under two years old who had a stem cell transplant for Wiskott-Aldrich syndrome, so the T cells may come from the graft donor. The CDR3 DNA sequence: TGCGCCAGCAGCCAAGGGCAGAAGAATGAAAAACTGTTTTTT. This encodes CASSQGQKNEKLFF.